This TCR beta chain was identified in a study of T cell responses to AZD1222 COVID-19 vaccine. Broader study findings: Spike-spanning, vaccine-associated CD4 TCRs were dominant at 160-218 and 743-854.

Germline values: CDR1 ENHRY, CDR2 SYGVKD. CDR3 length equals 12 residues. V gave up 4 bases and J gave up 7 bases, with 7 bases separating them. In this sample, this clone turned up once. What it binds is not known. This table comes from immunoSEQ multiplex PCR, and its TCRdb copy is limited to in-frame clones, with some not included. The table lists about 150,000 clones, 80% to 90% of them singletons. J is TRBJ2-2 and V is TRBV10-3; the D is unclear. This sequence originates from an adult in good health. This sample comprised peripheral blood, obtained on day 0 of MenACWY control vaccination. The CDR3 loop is CAISGLVGELFF. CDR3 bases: TGTGCCATCAGTGGCCTCGTCGGGGAGCTGTTTTTT.